There are many counts of the clone carrying this TCR beta chain. Antigen: not known. TCRdb called the 5' RACE reads again in MiXCR, with one record for every CDR3 protein. The sample has roughly 49,000 distinct CDR3 sequences, roughly 7% seen once. The entry originates in a study of spatial heterogeneity in lung cancer. Study overall: Consistently, beta-chain sequences turned up in larger numbers than alpha-chain sequences did. The mean occurrence of each unique TCR and UMI combination in raw reads exceeded 9.5. General study results and limits: Compared with follow-up, resection was when ubiquitous expanded tumor TCRs appeared in blood more.

The CDR3 contains 13 residues. V was cut by 3 bases and J by 2 bases, with 8 bases left in between. The V gene's germline CDR1 is ENHRY and CDR2 SYGVKD. Time point meaning: sample taken at primary tumor resection. Whole RNA from tumor, nontumor lung or frozen PBMC was sequenced unsorted. Sequencing used PBMCs, obtained at surgery. This TCR was sampled from a female donor with early-stage non-small cell lung cancer. The rearrangement joins TRBV10-3 to TRBJ2-7; unclear D gene. In DNA, the CDR3 is TGTGCCATCAGTGATGGTTTAACCTACGAGCAGTACTTC. This translates into CAISDGLTYEQYF.